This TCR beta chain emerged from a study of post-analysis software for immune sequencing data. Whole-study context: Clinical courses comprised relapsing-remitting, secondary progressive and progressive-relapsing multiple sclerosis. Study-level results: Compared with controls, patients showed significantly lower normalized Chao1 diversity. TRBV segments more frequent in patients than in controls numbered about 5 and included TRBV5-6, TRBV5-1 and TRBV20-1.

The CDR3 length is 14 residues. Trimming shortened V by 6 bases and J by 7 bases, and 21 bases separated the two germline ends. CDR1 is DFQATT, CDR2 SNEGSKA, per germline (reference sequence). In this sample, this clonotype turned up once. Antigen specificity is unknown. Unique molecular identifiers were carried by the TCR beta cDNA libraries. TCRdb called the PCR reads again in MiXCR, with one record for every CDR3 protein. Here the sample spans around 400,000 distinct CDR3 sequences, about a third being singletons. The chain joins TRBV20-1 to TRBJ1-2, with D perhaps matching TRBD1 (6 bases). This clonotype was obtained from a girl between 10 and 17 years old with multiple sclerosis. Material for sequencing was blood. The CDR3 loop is CSASDIQGRGGYTF. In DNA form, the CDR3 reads TGCAGTGCGTCTGATATACAGGGAAGAGGTGGCTACACCTTC.